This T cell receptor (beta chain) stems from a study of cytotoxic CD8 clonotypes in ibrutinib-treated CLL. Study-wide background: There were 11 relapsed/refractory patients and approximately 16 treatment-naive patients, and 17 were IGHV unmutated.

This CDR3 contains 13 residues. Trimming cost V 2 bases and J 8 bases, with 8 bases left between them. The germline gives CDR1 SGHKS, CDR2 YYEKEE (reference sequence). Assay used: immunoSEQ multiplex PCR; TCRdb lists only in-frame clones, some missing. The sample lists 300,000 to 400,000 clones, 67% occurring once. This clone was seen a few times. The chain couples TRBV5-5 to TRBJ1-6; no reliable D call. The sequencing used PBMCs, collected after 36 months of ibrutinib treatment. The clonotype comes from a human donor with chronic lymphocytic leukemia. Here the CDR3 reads CASSFLRDSPLHF. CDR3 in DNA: TGTGCCAGCAGCTTCCTAAGGGATTCACCCCTCCACTTT.